This T cell receptor beta chain was identified in a study of CD8 T cells in Susac syndrome (dated by TCRdb to the late 2010s). Regarding the study in general: Whether CD8+ T cell activation and differentiation in Susac syndrome was antigen driven was tested using repertoire sequencing. The clonality of the CD8+ T cell repertoire was compared across approximately 12 healthy donors, some 14 Susac syndrome patients and 15 multiple sclerosis patients.

RNA was extracted with the RNeasy kit and 0.5 to 1 ug was reverse transcribed using random hexamers. TCR beta CDR3 regions were amplified with the immunoSEQ multiplex PCR assay covering 54 Vbeta and 13 Jbeta segments. PCR amplification bias was corrected by using a synthetic template baseline for primer optimization and computational correction. The authors' analysis ran thus. Reads were assigned to V, D and J genes according to IMGT and analyzed in immunoSEQ Analyzer, with only productive sequences retained. Clonality was computed as one minus Shannon entropy normalized by log2 of the number of productive unique sequences. For each patient and control, public and private clones were evaluated within the 100 most prevalent clones. Clones were defined as Susac-specific when absent from the healthy and MS cohorts, from approximately 1,100 published viral clones and from other ImmuneACCESS disease sequences. TCRdb cleaned the public reads at Q25 with fastp, built clones with MiXCR and kept in-frame beta chains. Under each unique CDR3 protein, matching rows form one entry showing the most common genes and DNA. It is TCRdb's table, rather than the study itself, that gives the V and J calls and clone size. Present in this sample are almost 450,000 distinct CDR3 sequences, more than 80% of which were seen just once. The ten largest clones add up to 0.12% of the sample.

Peripheral blood CD8+ and CD4+ T cells from healthy donors, Susac syndrome patients and multiple sclerosis patients were profiled using high-throughput TCR beta sequencing. Multiple sclerosis controls were treatment-naive patients with stable or active relapsing-remitting disease fulfilling revised McDonald criteria. Bulk CD8+ and CD4+ T cells were purified by magnetic negative isolation, while CD8+ TEMRA cells were enriched using FACS. Blood was drawn into EDTA tubes, processed within 24 hours, and PBMCs were isolated by density gradient centrifugation. PBMCs intended for TCR sequencing were cryopreserved in liquid nitrogen and thawed later in a water bath at 37 degrees C. The sorted or isolated CD4+, CD8+ and CD8+ TEMRA cells reached a purity of at least 90%. Trimming accounts for 4 bases at V and 5 bases at J, while the number of junction bases matched to no gene is 19. The germline V gene provides CDR1 MGHRA and CDR2 YSYEKL. From cysteine to phenylalanine, the CDR3 is 18 amino acids long. The kept DNA is CDR3 alone, 54 bases in frame from the first base.

This clonotype appeared once. No antigen is known for it. Per-base quality was not reported, and no clone a single base away is much larger than it. One read gives only weak evidence. General study outcomes and caveats: The TCR sequencing and HLA analysis was acknowledged to have included a relatively small number of individuals.

The clonotype originates from a human donor with multiple sclerosis. Material: CD8+ T cells from PBMCs. The sequence is built from TRBV4-1 and TRBJ1-2, and 7 bases in between align with TRBD1. CDR3 sequence: CASSPLVGGGAGPYGYTF. The DNA is as follows: TGCGCCAGCAGCCCCCTTGTGGGAGGGGGCGCGGGCCCATATGGCTACACCTTC.